The 21 T cell receptor beta chains presented below share a single source sample, sequenced in a study of blood T cell repertoires in COVID-19 (dated by TCRdb to the early 2020s). Libraries came from the immunoSEQ multiplex PCR assay. The clones in this table, taken by TCRdb from immuneACCESS, are in-frame only. Not every clone is retained; where verified, under half of the shortfall comes from an unresolved V gene, and the cause of the rest is unknown. Within this sample are some 160,000 clones, with around 82% of them counted one time only. The ten largest account for about 2.1% of the sample. The sequenced sample was peripheral blood. Receptors originate from a woman over 75 with acute or convalescent COVID-19.

This clone was seen a handful of times. The chain combines TRBV19 with TRBJ2-3; TRBD2 matches at 11 bases. Germline loops: CDR1 LNHDA, CDR2 SQIVND (reference sequence). The V gene end was trimmed by 2 bases and the J gene end by 3 bases; junction bases not matched to a gene: 10. The CDR3 runs to 18 residues. The CDR3 DNA follows: TGTGCCAGTAGTATAAGACTAGCGGGACTCAGCGGGACAGATACGCAGTATTTT. It specifies CASSIRLAGLSGTDTQYF. Variable domain in full (rest from reference TRBV19 and TRBJ2-3): DGGITQSPKYLFRKEGQNVTLSCEQNLNHDAMYWYRQDPGQGLRLIYYSQIVNDFQKGDIAEGYSVSREKKESFPLTVTSAQKNPTAFYLCASSIRLAGLSGTDTQYFGPGTRLTVL.

The chain couples TRBV28 to TRBJ1-4, with 9 bases fitting TRBD1. After removal of 4 bases from V and 5 bases from J, the junction contained 2 bases not matched to a gene. Germline V gene data show CDR1 as MDHEN and CDR2 as SYDVKM. The CDR3 consists of 14 residues. CDR3 nucleotide sequence: TGTGCCAGCAGTTCACAGGGGGCGAATGAAAAACTGTTTTTT. Encoded protein: CASSSQGANEKLFF.

The chain uses TRBV7-9 and TRBJ2-1, with D unresolved. Trimming removed 1 base from V and 7 bases from J, with 5 bases in between. This CDR3 has 12 residues. CDR1 SEHNR and CDR2 FQNEAQ come from the germline V gene (reference sequence). The CDR3 region is CASSLGLNEQFF. The CDR3 bases are TGTGCCAGCAGCTTAGGACTGAATGAGCAGTTCTTC. Full variable domain (outside the CDR3, taken from reference TRBV7-9 and TRBJ2-1): DTGVSQNPRHKITKRGQNVTFRCDPISEHNRLYWYRQTLGQGPEFLTYFQNEAQLEKSRLLSDRFSAERPKGSFSTLEIQRTEQGDSAMYLCASSLGLNEQFFGPGTRLTVL.

This clone has a single count. The chain uses TRBV19 and TRBJ2-2, with D perhaps TRBD1 (5 bases). The germline V gene encodes CDR1 LNHDA and CDR2 SQIVND (reference sequence). The CDR3 runs to 16 residues. The V end was cut by 4 bases, the J end by 3 bases, with 15 bases between. CDR3: CASSSSSTVDTGELFF. The CDR3 coding sequence is TGTGCCAGTAGTAGTTCTTCGACAGTTGACACCGGGGAGCTGTTTTTT.

The rearrangement uses TRBV30 and TRBJ2-7; possible D gene TRBD2, 5 bases. V lost 3 bases and J lost 3, with 6 bases in between. The CDR3 totals 11 residues. Germline values: CDR1 GTSNPN, CDR2 SVGIG (reference sequence). CDR3 protein: CAWRTIYEQYF. CDR3 DNA: TGTGCCTGGAGGACTATCTACGAGCAGTACTTC.

The V call is TRBV18, the J call TRBJ1-3; TRBD1 is a possible D gene (6 bases). Germline V lookup: CDR1 KGHSH, CDR2 LQKENI. Deletions cut 2 bases from V and 4 bases from J, with 15 bases between. This CDR3 is built from 16 residues. CDR3 bases: TGTGCCAGCTCACCAACCCAGGGGCGTCCCGGAAACACCATATATTTT. Protein: CASSPTQGRPGNTIYF.

This chain connects TRBV29-1 to TRBJ2-1; TRBD1 matches at 7 bases. The CDR3 extends over 14 amino acids. CDR1 and CDR2 from the germline V gene are SQVTM and ANQGSEA. With 6 bases clipped from V and 5 bases from J, the junction kept 10 bases outside the gene matches. Here the CDR3 reads CSVRDSPQNNEQFF. For the CDR3, the DNA is TGCAGCGTCAGGGACAGCCCCCAAAACAATGAGCAGTTCTTC.

In regard to this clone: The same CDR3 is also encoded by other DNA sequences in this sample. The rearrangement joins TRBV11-1 to TRBJ2-7, with D perhaps TRBD1 (6 bases). V was clipped by 1 base and J by 0 bases, with 7 bases between them. The CDR3 is 14 residues long. Germline-derived CDR1 and CDR2 are SGHAT and FQDESV (reference sequence). The CDR3 region has the DNA TGTGCCAGCAGCTTAGGGACAGACTCCTACGAGCAGTACTTC. Protein product: CASSLGTDSYEQYF.

V usage is TRBV21-1 and J usage is TRBJ2-5; the table assigns TRBD1, which was not confirmed against the DNA. TRBV21-1 counts as a pseudogene. CDR3 length: 15 residues. CDR3 DNA sequence: TGTGCCAGCAGCAAAGCGCTGGCAGGGAAAGAGACCCAGTACTTC. As protein: CASSKALAGKETQYF.

The V and J genes are TRBV28 and TRBJ1-1, with 7 bases lining up with TRBD1. CDR1 is MDHEN and CDR2 is SYDVKM in the germline V gene. The CDR3 is 14 amino acids. Trimming cost V 2 bases and J 10 bases; bases outside gene matches: 10. CDR3 sequence (DNA): TGTGCCAGCAGTTTAGACAGGGTGAAACGGTCAGCTTTCTTT. It translates to CASSLDRVKRSAFF.

This sequence joins TRBV10-3 and TRBJ1-2; D uncertain. V lost 6 bases and J 4 bases, leaving 18 bases between the germline ends. This CDR3 region has 15 residues. CDR1 and CDR2 (germline): ENHRY, SYGVKD. The CDR3 coding sequence is TGTGCCATCAGCAATTACAGCAGCTTACCCTATGGCTACACCTTC. It translates to CAISNYSSLPYGYTF.

This sequence joins TRBV4-1 and TRBJ1-2, with 7 bases identical to TRBD1. Trimming at V came to 4 bases and at J to 2 bases, leaving 4 bases not matched to a gene. CDR1 is MGHRA, CDR2 YSYEKL, per germline. This CDR3 has 14 residues. CDR3 in DNA: TGCGCCAGCAGCCCCCAGACAGGGAACTATGGCTACACCTTC. This sequence encodes CASSPQTGNYGYTF.

The J gene is TRBJ2-3, the V gene TRBV5-1; tentatively, D is TRBD2 (5 bases). V lost 3 bases and J 7 bases, leaving 9 bases between the germline ends. This CDR3 is 12 amino acids long. The V gene's germline CDR1 is SGHRS and CDR2 YFSETQ. The CDR3 nucleotides are TGCGCCAGCAGCTCACTAGGGAATACGCAGTATTTT. The encoded protein is CASSSLGNTQYF.

This clone appeared a single time. The J gene is TRBJ2-1, the V gene TRBV28, with 7 bases fitting TRBD2. V lost 3 bases and J lost 10; bases outside the gene matches: 6. CDR3 length: 13 amino acids. From germline, CDR1 is MDHEN and CDR2 SYDVKM. DNA for the CDR3: TGTGCCAGCAGTTTTGGGGGAGGGGTCGAGCAGTTCTTC. As protein: CASSFGGGVEQFF. Filled out from reference TRBV28 and TRBJ2-1, the complete variable domain reads DVKVTQSSRYLVKRTGEKVFLECVQDMDHENMFWYRQDPGLGLRLIYFSYDVKMKEKGDIPEGYSVSREKKERFSLILESASTNQTSMYLCASSFGGGVEQFFGPGTRLTVL.

The chain links TRBV21-1 to TRBJ1-4; TRBD1 is the table's D call and was not checked against the DNA. TRBV21-1 is shown as a pseudogene. This CDR3 has 14 amino acids. The CDR3: CASRRTGQDEKLFF. In DNA, the CDR3 is TGTGCCAGCAGGAGGACAGGGCAGGATGAAAAACTGTTTTTT.

The V gene is TRBV12-3 or TRBV12-4, the J gene TRBJ1-2, with 7 bases fitting TRBD1. This CDR3 has 12 amino acids. V trimming: 8 bases; J trimming: 8 bases; junction bases outside the gene matches: 8. The CDR3 region is CASLTGETGYTF. The DNA of the CDR3 is TGTGCCAGCCTTACAGGGGAAACGGGCTACACCTTC.

The CDR3 protein is CASSPGGSSGQETQYF. The CDR3 nucleotides are TGTGCCAGCAGCCCTGGCGGGTCTAGCGGGCAAGAGACCCAGTACTTC. The rearrangement uses TRBV7-9 and TRBJ2-5, with 8 bases aligning to TRBD2. Germline loops: CDR1 SEHNR, CDR2 FQNEAQ (reference sequence). Germline trimming cut 5 bases from V and 2 bases from J; bases unmatched to any gene: 10. CDR3 length equals 16 residues.

V usage is TRBV5-4 and J usage is TRBJ2-5; D not certain. Germline assignment: CDR1 SGHNT and CDR2 YYREEE (reference sequence). The CDR3 consists of 11 residues. Trimming stripped 2 bases from V and 3 bases from J, with 2 bases between. The CDR3 here is CASSFEETQYF. In nucleotides, the CDR3 is TGTGCCAGCAGCTTCGAAGAGACCCAGTACTTC.

The chain employs TRBV28 and TRBJ2-2; 7 bases are a match to TRBD2. CDR1 MDHEN and CDR2 SYDVKM come from the germline V gene. The V gene end was trimmed by 6 bases and the J gene end by 1 base; junction bases not matched to a gene: 5. The CDR3 sequence is 15 residues long. Written as DNA, the CDR3 is TGTGCCAGCAGACGCGGACTAGTGAACACCGGGGAGCTGTTTTTT. It specifies CASRRGLVNTGELFF. Combining the CDR3 with reference TRBV28 and TRBJ2-2 gives the whole variable domain DVKVTQSSRYLVKRTGEKVFLECVQDMDHENMFWYRQDPGLGLRLIYFSYDVKMKEKGDIPEGYSVSREKKERFSLILESASTNQTSMYLCASRRGLVNTGELFFGEGSRLTVL.

This clone has just a few counts. The V and J genes are TRBV10-3 and TRBJ1-2, with 7 bases matching TRBD1. The V gene's germline CDR1 is ENHRY and CDR2 SYGVKD. This CDR3 spans 13 amino acids. CDR3 sequence (DNA): TGTGCATCACAAGCAGGGGGAATCTATGGCTACACCTTC. Amino acids: CASQAGGIYGYTF.

The rearrangement uses TRBV14 and TRBJ1-3; weak D call: TRBD1 (5 bases). The V gene lost 1 base and the J gene lost 0 bases, with 7 bases spanning the gap. The germline V gene has CDR1 SGHDN and CDR2 FVKESK. The CDR3 has 15 amino acids. The CDR3 nucleotides read TGTGCCAGCAGCCAAGGGGGCTTCTCTGGAAACACCATATATTTT. Its protein product is CASSQGGFSGNTIYF.